A single sample is the source of the 2 T cell receptor beta chains below, sequenced in a study of T cell responses to AZD1222 COVID-19 vaccine. Assay: immunoSEQ multiplex PCR; the TCRdb copy retains only in-frame clones and omits some. The table lists about 150,000 clones, 75% to 95% of them singletons, with 3% to 3.5% in the top ten. This sample comprised peripheral blood, obtained 28 days after the second AZD1222 dose. The origin of the receptors is an adult who received the AZD1222 COVID-19 vaccine.

This clone was picked up one time. Additional DNA sequences in this sample encode the identical CDR3. The V call is TRBV18, the J call TRBJ1-1; D gene uncertain. Trimming stripped 6 bases from V and 1 base from J, with 6 bases between. In germline, CDR1 is KGHSH, CDR2 LQKENI. The CDR3 consists of 12 residues. Written as DNA, the CDR3 is TGTGCCAGCTCCCCAGGGAACACTGAAGCTTTCTTT. This gives the protein CASSPGNTEAFF.

The chain carries TRBV5-5 and TRBJ1-6; a possible D gene is TRBD1 (5 bases). CDR1 and CDR2 (germline): SGHKS, YYEKEE (reference sequence). This CDR3 contains 14 residues. The V gene lost 6 bases and the J gene lost 9 bases, with 16 bases spanning the gap. The CDR3 DNA reads as TGTGCCAGCACCGGGACGGACCGCGGTTCACCCCTCCACTTT. This encodes CASTGTDRGSPLHF.